These 20 T cell receptor beta chains share one sample of origin, sequenced in a study of vaccination effects on CD4 cells after COVID-19. Assay: immunoSEQ multiplex PCR; the TCRdb copy retains only in-frame clones and omits some. The sample consists of more than 12,000 clones, 65% to 80% of them appearing once. No antigen has been identified for these receptors. ViraFEST used viral peptide pools to expand antigen-specific CD4+ T cells before sequencing. Following culture for around 9 days, CD4+ T cells were isolated. By PCR, the person was confirmed to have had SARS-CoV-2 infection between March and December 2020. Participants completed two doses of the BNT162b2 or mRNA-1273 vaccine. This sample comprised CD4+ T cells from PBMCs cultured with HCoV-NL63 spike peptides, obtained after COVID-19 vaccination. Every receptor here comes from a human donor who had a prior SARS-CoV-2 infection.

The V gene is TRBV12-3 or TRBV12-4, the J gene TRBJ2-3; D is unclear. CDR3 length equals 13 residues. V was trimmed by 6 bases and J by 4 bases, leaving 11 bases between them. Here the CDR3 reads CASSLSWSDTQYF. CDR3 coding DNA: TGTGCCAGCAGCCTTAGCTGGTCAGATACGCAGTATTTT.

V usage is TRBV12-3 or TRBV12-4 and J usage is TRBJ2-1; D unresolved. The CDR3 has 13 amino acids. V was pared by 2 bases and J by 10 bases, with 12 bases between. The CDR3 nucleotides read TGTGCCAGCAGTTTAACACAGTATGGGGAGCAGTTCTTC. Its translation: CASSLTQYGEQFF.

The chain is built from TRBV28 and TRBJ1-5, with D possibly being TRBD1 (5 bases). CDR1 and CDR2 (germline): MDHEN, SYDVKM. The CDR3 runs to 15 residues. Trimming shortened V by 3 bases and J by 2 bases, and 11 bases separated the two germline ends. CDR3 sequence (DNA): TGTGCCAGCAGTTTCCCCGACAGACGCAATCAGCCCCAGCATTTT. Encoded protein: CASSFPDRRNQPQHF.

A single count supports this clone. The chain couples TRBV9 to TRBJ1-3, with a tentative D call TRBD1 (6 bases). CDR1 and CDR2 from the germline V gene are SGDLS and YYNGEE. V was pared by 5 bases and J by 0 bases, with 12 bases between. CDR3 length equals 15 residues. The CDR3 sequence is CASSGQPYSGNTIYF. The CDR3 region has the DNA TGTGCCAGCAGTGGACAGCCGTACTCTGGAAACACCATATATTTT. Full variable domain (outside the CDR3, taken from reference TRBV9 and TRBJ1-3): DSGVTQTPKHLITATGQRVTLRCSPRSGDLSVYWYQQSLDQGLQFLIQYYNGEERAKGNILERFSAQQFPDLHSELNLSSLELGDSALYFCASSGQPYSGNTIYFGEGSWLTVV.

The rearrangement links TRBV9 to TRBJ2-2, with no clear D. This CDR3 is built from 12 residues. V was shortened by 4 bases and J by 6 bases, with 7 bases between the two germline ends. Germline CDR1 reads SGDLS; CDR2 reads YYNGEE. The CDR3 DNA follows: TGTGCCAGCAGCCTCACCCCCGGGGAGCTGTTTTTT. Protein sequence: CASSLTPGELFF.

This rearrangement joins TRBV5-1 to TRBJ2-2, with TRBD2 matching over 11 bases. V shed 0 bases and J 4 bases; nucleotides not matched to a gene: 2. The germline V gene has CDR1 SGHRS and CDR2 YFSETQ. The CDR3 length is 16 residues. CDR3 loop: CASSLDLAGGTGELFF. CDR3 sequence (DNA): TGCGCCAGCAGCTTGGACCTAGCGGGGGGCACCGGGGAGCTGTTTTTT.

The chain employs TRBV6-6 and TRBJ2-3, with 9 bases lining up with TRBD2. J lost 2 bases, V lost 5 bases, and 8 bases had no gene match. The CDR3 runs to 16 residues. Germline V gene lookup returns CDR1 MNHNY and CDR2 SVGAGI (reference sequence). The CDR3 coding sequence is TGTGCCAGCAGTCTCCGCCTAGCGGGGATCACAGATACGCAGTATTTT. Translating it yields CASSLRLAGITDTQYF.

The chain links TRBV3-1 (or the pseudogene TRBV3-2) to TRBJ2-7; TRBD2 agrees at 8 bases. The CDR3 is 14 residues long. V lost 1 base, J lost 7 bases, and 6 bases stayed unmatched. Germline V gives CDR1 LGHDT, CDR2 YNNKEL (reference sequence). CDR3 sequence reads: CASSQAGGRGEQYF. In DNA form, the CDR3 reads TGTGCCAGCAGCCAAGCGGGGGGGCGAGGTGAGCAGTACTTC.

The genes are TRBV28 and TRBJ1-1; D is unclear. Per germline, CDR1 MDHEN and CDR2 SYDVKM. The CDR3 runs 13 residues. Trimming shortened V by 3 bases and J by 4 bases, and 9 bases separated the two germline ends. The CDR3 coding sequence is TGTGCCAGCAGTTTGCCCACGAGCACTGAAGCTTTCTTT. Residues: CASSLPTSTEAFF. The full variable domain, with the rest looked up from reference TRBV28 and TRBJ1-1, is DVKVTQSSRYLVKRTGEKVFLECVQDMDHENMFWYRQDPGLGLRLIYFSYDVKMKEKGDIPEGYSVSREKKERFSLILESASTNQTSMYLCASSLPTSTEAFFGQGTRLTVV.

The chain has TRBV6-6 and TRBJ1-3; no firm D call. Germline V gene lookup returns CDR1 MNHNY and CDR2 SVGAGI (reference sequence). The CDR3 spans 15 residues. V lost 2 bases and J 1 base, leaving 9 bases between the germline ends. The CDR3 sequence: CASSYARGSGNTIYF. The DNA of the CDR3 is TGTGCCAGCAGTTACGCCCGGGGTTCTGGAAACACCATATATTTT.

The genes are TRBV12-5 and TRBJ2-3, with 7 bases matching TRBD2. The CDR3 length is 17 residues. Germline values: CDR1 LGHNT, CDR2 FRNRAP. The junction had 18 bases not matched to a gene; V was cut back by 4 bases and J by 8 bases. The CDR3 sequence: CASGSPNRPREAGTQYF. The CDR3, as DNA: TGTGCTAGTGGTTCCCCAAACCGGCCTCGGGAGGCGGGTACGCAGTATTTT. Based on the CDR3 plus reference TRBV12-5 and TRBJ2-3, the full variable domain is DARVTQTPRHKVTEMGQEVTMRCQPILGHNTVFWYRQTMMQGLELLAYFRNRAPLDDSGMPKDRFSAEMPDATLATLKIQPSEPRDSAVYFCASGSPNRPREAGTQYFGPGTRLTVL.

The chain joins TRBV29-1 to TRBJ2-7; D gene uncertain. Per the germline V gene, CDR1 is SQVTM and CDR2 is ANQGSEA. V was shortened by 6 bases and J by 11 bases, with 17 bases between the two germline ends. The CDR3 contains 11 residues. CDR3: CSVWTIQREYF. CDR3 coding DNA: TGCAGCGTCTGGACCATCCAACGGGAGTACTTC.

V is TRBV6-5 and J is TRBJ1-1; D remains ambiguous. The CDR3 is 16 residues long. The V and J ends lost 0 bases and 0 bases respectively, with 11 bases between them. Germline V gene lookup returns CDR1 MNHEY and CDR2 SVGAGI. CDR3 loop: CASSYSRALMNTEAFF. CDR3 sequence (DNA): TGTGCCAGCAGTTACTCTCGGGCTTTGATGAACACTGAAGCTTTCTTT.

The chain couples TRBV3-1 (or the pseudogene TRBV3-2) to TRBJ2-1; D remains ambiguous. The CDR3 consists of 15 residues. Trimming took 1 base from V and 4 from J, leaving 11 bases between them. Germline V gives CDR1 LGHDT, CDR2 YNNKEL (reference sequence). CDR3: CASSQGRQTYNEQFF. The DNA for the CDR3 is TGTGCCAGCAGCCAAGGGCGGCAAACGTACAATGAGCAGTTCTTC.

The rearrangement joins TRBV29-1 to TRBJ2-3; no reliable D call. Per germline, CDR1 SQVTM and CDR2 ANQGSEA. CDR3 length: 12 residues. The V and J ends lost 6 bases and 6 bases respectively, with 13 bases between them. In DNA, the CDR3 is TGCAGCGTGGACCTGGGGTTGGATACGCAGTATTTT. The encoded protein is CSVDLGLDTQYF.

The J gene is TRBJ2-1, the V gene TRBV5-5; 14 bases fit TRBD2. Germline CDR1 reads SGHKS; CDR2 reads YYEKEE (reference sequence). J lost 9 bases, V lost 2 bases, and 4 bases had no gene match. This CDR3 has 15 amino acids. The CDR3 is CASSLRTSGGTEQFF. CDR3 in DNA: TGTGCCAGCAGCTTACGGACTAGCGGGGGGACTGAGCAGTTCTTC.

This clone was counted a single time. The chain employs TRBV4-1 and TRBJ1-1; possible D gene TRBD1, 6 bases. Per germline, CDR1 MGHRA and CDR2 YSYEKL. Trimming removed 1 base from V and 4 bases from J, with 10 bases in between. The CDR3 extends over 14 amino acids. The CDR3 nucleotides read TGCGCCAGCAGCCAAGCCAGGGGCCTCACTGAAGCTTTCTTT. Its protein product is CASSQARGLTEAFF.

This clone qualifies as medium-sized. The chain combines TRBV7-8 with TRBJ2-2; unclear D gene. Germline V gives CDR1 SGHVS, CDR2 FQNEAQ. This CDR3 region has 12 residues. V lost 6 bases, J lost 7 bases, and 9 bases lay in between. The DNA of the CDR3 is TGTGCCAGCAGATGGCTCGGCGGGGAGCTGTTTTTT. Protein product: CASRWLGGELFF.

The chain carries TRBV5-4 and TRBJ1-4; tentatively, D is TRBD1 (6 bases). Trimming pared 4 bases from V and 5 bases from J, leaving 18 bases between. This CDR3 spans 16 amino acids. CDR1 is SGHNT and CDR2 is YYREEE in the germline V gene (reference sequence). DNA for the CDR3: TGTGCCAGCAGCCGAGTTGAAGGGGGGGGAAATGAAAAACTGTTTTTT. Its translation is CASSRVEGGGNEKLFF.

The V and J genes are TRBV11-2 and TRBJ1-2, with a tentative D call TRBD1 (5 bases). This CDR3 spans 14 amino acids. The V end lost 6 bases, the J end lost 8 bases, and 19 bases lay between the germline ends. Germline loops: CDR1 SGHAT, CDR2 FQNNGV. CDR3 DNA sequence: TGTGCCAGCAGAGAGGTGGGGCAGGGAGGCGGCTACACCTTC. Encoded protein: CASREVGQGGGYTF.